Below, one T cell receptor (beta chain) is given with its context. Its cognate antigen is unknown. The CDR3 spans 16 residues. The germline V and J ends were trimmed by 0 bases and 0 bases, with 13 bases remaining between them. Germline V lookup: CDR1 SGDLS, CDR2 YYNGEE. These data belong to a study of long-term antiretroviral therapy in people with HIV. Overall study findings and caveats: Whereas controls had wider CDR3 length ranges, HIV repertoires had narrower ones.

This was the immunoSEQ v3.0 assay at survey level. Libraries were prepared by immunoSEQ multiplex PCR; TCRdb keeps only in-frame clonotypes and omits some of them. This sample has tens of thousands of clones, with 75% to 85% found just once. This specimen was unsorted PBMCs, taken 0.3 years after starting antiretroviral therapy. The source of this sequence is a man aged 35-49 years with HIV. This chain connects TRBV9 to TRBJ2-7; D is possibly TRBD1 or TRBD2 (5 bases each). The CDR3 here is CASSVAIGDGSYEQYF. CDR3 in DNA: TGTGCCAGCAGCGTAGCGATCGGGGACGGCTCCTACGAGCAGTACTTC.